This TCR beta chain appears in the sequencing data of a study of blood T cell repertoires in COVID-19. Recruitment covered about 26 US areas and drew participants whose ages spanned roughly 18 to 95 years. Trimming removed 2 bases from V and 1 base from J, with 14 bases in between. The CDR3 contains 16 residues. Germline V gene data show CDR1 as MNHNS and CDR2 as SASEGT. TCRdb's table, derived via immunoSEQ multiplex PCR, lists solely in-frame clones and lacks some. The table records hundreds of thousands of clones, roughly 80% of them present only once. The receptor was isolated from a man aged 30 to 39 with acute COVID-19. The chain employs TRBV6-1 and TRBJ1-2; TRBD1 might be the D (5 bases). Sequencing was carried out using PBMCs or T cells enriched from blood (not recorded which). The CDR3 spells CASSEWRGDSNYGYTF. The CDR3 bases are TGTGCCAGCAGTGAATGGAGAGGTGACAGTAACTATGGCTACACCTTC.